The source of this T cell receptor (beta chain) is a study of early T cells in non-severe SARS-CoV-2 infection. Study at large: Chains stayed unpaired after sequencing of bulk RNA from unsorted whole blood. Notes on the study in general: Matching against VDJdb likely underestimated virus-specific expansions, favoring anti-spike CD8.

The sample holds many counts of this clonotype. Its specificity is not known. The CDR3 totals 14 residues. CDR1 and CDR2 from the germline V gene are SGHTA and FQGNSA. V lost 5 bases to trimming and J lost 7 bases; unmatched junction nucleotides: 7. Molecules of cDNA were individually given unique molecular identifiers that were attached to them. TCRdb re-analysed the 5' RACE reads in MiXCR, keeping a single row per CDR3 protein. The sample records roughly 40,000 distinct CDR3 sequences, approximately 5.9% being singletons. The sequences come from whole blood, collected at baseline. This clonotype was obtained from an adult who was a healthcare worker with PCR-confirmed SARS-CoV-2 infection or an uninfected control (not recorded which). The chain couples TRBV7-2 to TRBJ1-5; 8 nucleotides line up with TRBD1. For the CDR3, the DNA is TGTGCCAGCAGCAACAGGGGGGGTGAACAGCCCCAGCATTTT. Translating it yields CASSNRGGEQPQHF.